The 9 T cell receptor beta chains below were found in one sample sequenced in a study of CD8 T cells in Susac syndrome. Random-hexamer reverse transcription was applied to about 0.45 to 1 ug RNA. TCRdb passed the immunoSEQ multiplex PCR reads through MiXCR, listing each CDR3 protein once. The sample contains some 450,000 distinct CDR3 sequences, around 85% of which appear only once. The sample was CD8+ T cells from PBMCs. These TCRs come from a human donor with multiple sclerosis.

This chain's CDR3 is CATSRGGQDYGYTF. In nucleotides, the CDR3 is TGTGCCACCAGCAGAGGGGGACAGGACTATGGCTACACCTTC. The rearrangement joins TRBV15 to TRBJ1-2; 8 nucleotides align to TRBD1. With V trimmed by 1 base and J by 3 bases, 1 base remained unmatched. Germline CDR1 LNHNV, CDR2 YYDKDF (reference sequence). The CDR3 runs 14 residues.

This clonotype appeared a few times. The CDR3 DNA is TGTGCCAGCAGTTTCGAGAACACTGAAGCTTTCTTT. As protein: CASSFENTEAFF. V gene TRBV6-1 combines with J gene TRBJ1-1, with D unclear. The CDR3 consists of 12 residues. Trimming cost V 5 bases and J 1 base, with 5 bases left between them. CDR1 MNHNS and CDR2 SASEGT come from the germline V gene.

The chain recombines TRBV20-1 with TRBJ1-2; D might be TRBD1 (6 bases). The CDR3 contains 14 residues. CDR1 is DFQATT, CDR2 SNEGSKA, per germline (reference sequence). V gave up 5 bases and J gave up 2 bases, with 15 bases separating them. This CDR3 reads CSAYAGDGNYGYTF. DNA of the CDR3: TGCAGTGCTTATGCAGGGGATGGAAACTATGGCTACACCTTC.

The chain links TRBV5-1 to TRBJ1-6; 7 bases are a match to TRBD1. The trim removed 0 bases at V and 7 bases at J, leaving 13 bases unmatched. Germline CDR1 reads SGHRS; CDR2 reads YFSETQ. The CDR3 runs to 18 residues. The CDR3 loop reads CASSLAVSPGQQNSPLHF. The CDR3 region has the DNA TGCGCCAGCAGCTTGGCAGTGTCACCGGGACAGCAAAATTCACCCCTCCACTTT.

This clonotype came up once. CDR3 in DNA: TGTGCCAGTAGTATTCAGCGGGAGGGTTACGAGCAGTACTTC. Translation gives CASSIQREGYEQYF. The chain links TRBV19 to TRBJ2-7, with 10 bases fitting TRBD2. Looked up from germline, CDR1 is LNHDA and CDR2 is SQIVND (reference sequence). This CDR3 contains 14 residues. V trimming: 3 bases; J trimming: 4 bases; junction bases outside the gene matches: 3.

The chain combines TRBV11-2 with TRBJ2-1, with 9 nucleotides matching TRBD2. CDR1 and CDR2 (germline): SGHAT, FQNNGV. This CDR3 is built from 15 residues. V lost 4 bases to trimming and J lost 8 bases; unmatched junction nucleotides: 9. The CDR3 loop reads CASSSLTSGRDEQFF. In DNA, the CDR3 is TGTGCCAGCAGCTCCCTGACTAGCGGTAGGGATGAGCAGTTCTTC.

V and J are TRBV7-2 and TRBJ1-5; 12 bases are shared with TRBD1. The CDR3 extends over 15 amino acids. The germline V gene encodes CDR1 SGHTA and CDR2 FQGNSA. The V segment lost 3 bases and the J segment 6 bases; nucleotides outside the gene matches: 3. The CDR3 nucleotides are TGTGCCAGCAGCTTTGGGACAGGGGGCATTCAGCCCCAGCATTTT. Translation gives CASSFGTGGIQPQHF.

The chain links TRBV5-1 to TRBJ2-2, with unresolved D. Germline values: CDR1 SGHRS, CDR2 YFSETQ. The length of the CDR3 is 18 residues. V was trimmed by 4 bases and J by 1 base, leaving 20 bases between them. As DNA, the CDR3 is TGCGCCAGCAGCGTGCTCGACACAGAGAAAGTGAACACCGGGGAGCTGTTTTTT. Translating it yields CASSVLDTEKVNTGELFF. Based on the CDR3 plus reference TRBV5-1 and TRBJ2-2, the full variable domain is KAGVTQTPRYLIKTRGQQVTLSCSPISGHRSVSWYQQTPGQGLQFLFEYFSETQRNKGNFPGRFSGRQFSNSRSEMNVSTLELGDSALYLCASSVLDTEKVNTGELFFGEGSRLTVL.

CDR3 in DNA: TGTGCCACCAGCAGAGATCAGGGGCAGAACACTGAAGCTTTCTTT. Translation gives CATSRDQGQNTEAFF. The rearrangement joins TRBV15 to TRBJ1-1, with a weak D call TRBD1 (6 bases). The germline V and J ends were trimmed by 0 bases and 1 base, with 9 bases remaining between them. The CDR3 sequence is 15 residues long. Germline lookup yields CDR1 LNHNV and CDR2 YYDKDF (reference sequence). Full variable domain (rest looked up from reference TRBV15 and TRBJ1-1): DAMVIQNPRYQVTQFGKPVTLSCSQTLNHNVMYWYQQKSSQAPKLLFHYYDKDFNNEADTPDNFQSRRPNTSFCFLDIRSPGLGDTAMYLCATSRDQGQNTEAFFGQGTRLTVV.